One sample yielded the 20 T cell receptor beta chains listed below, sequenced in a study of regulatory T cells in long-lasting Graves disease (dated by TCRdb to the early 2020s). The intended sense of this specimen's time point label: persistent/refractory GD, antithyroid drugs over 5 years with positive TRAb. For both TCR sequencing and RNA sequencing, RNA was extracted from PBMCs using TRIzol. Library preparation used multiplex PCR. The instrument given in TCRdb is Illumina HiSeq 4000. iRepertoire HTBI primers and Arm-PCR amplification of CDR3 regions were used to construct TCR beta libraries. Starting from the raw public reads, TCRdb applied fastp trimming at Q25, assembled clones with MiXCR and retained in-frame beta chains. A single entry per CDR3 protein holds the most common genes and DNA from its merged rows. The sample table shows a few hundred thousand distinct CDR3 sequences, and roughly a quarter are seen once. Jointly, the top ten make up roughly a quarter of the sample.

Sample: peripheral blood mononuclear cells (PBMCs), taken when the disease was refractory, from a patient treated with antithyroid drugs. The receptor set was obtained from a female donor with Graves disease.

This clonotype was recorded at least ten times. The gene calls are TRBV5-4 and TRBJ2-5; possibly TRBD2 for D (6 bases). The germline CDR1 and CDR2 sequences are SGHNT and YYREEE (reference sequence). Trimming pared 4 bases from V and 6 bases from J, leaving 7 bases between. CDR3 size: 11 residues. The CDR3 DNA follows: TGTGCCAGCAGCGGAGGGAAGACCCAGTACTTC. It yields the protein CASSGGKTQYF.

This chain joins TRBV27 and TRBJ2-2; 7 bases agree with TRBD1. V dropped 6 bases and J dropped 3; count of bases not matched to a gene: 7. The CDR3 is 15 amino acids. CDR1 MNHEY and CDR2 SMNVEV come from the germline V gene (reference sequence). The CDR3 is CASSSGTVDTGELFF. In DNA form, the CDR3 reads TGTGCCAGCAGCTCCGGGACAGTAGACACCGGGGAGCTGTTTTTT.

This clonotype has just a few counts. The genes are TRBV7-2 and TRBJ1-1; 9 positions agree with TRBD1. The V gene's germline CDR1 is SGHTA and CDR2 FQGNSA. This CDR3 comprises 16 residues. V was clipped by 5 bases and J by 4 bases; unmatched bases: 11. The CDR3 bases are TGTGCCAGCAGCCCCCGGGGGGCGGACAGGGGCACTGAAGCTTTCTTT. Protein sequence: CASSPRGADRGTEAFF.

This clonotype has only a few counts. The rearrangement joins TRBV18 to TRBJ2-5; TRBD1 matches at 8 bases. TRBJ2-1 explains the end of the DNA better; the J call may be wrong. Germline values: CDR1 KGHSH, CDR2 LQKENI. The CDR3 covers 15 residues. CDR3 DNA sequence: TGTGCCAGCTCACCGACAGGGGTGCGAGGAGGGGAGCAGTTCTTC. Translated, it gives CASSPTGVRGGEQFF.

A few counts support this clonotype. This rearrangement joins TRBV7-3 to TRBJ1-2; possible D gene TRBD1, 6 bases. The germline V and J ends were trimmed by 1 base and 6 bases, with 9 bases remaining between them. The CDR3 extends over 13 amino acids. Germline-derived CDR1 and CDR2 are SGHTA and FQGTGA. DNA for the CDR3: TGTGCCAGCAGCTTAAACCGACAGGATGGCTACACCTTC. This gives the protein CASSLNRQDGYTF.

This chain uses TRBV27 with TRBJ2-7, with TRBD1 matching 8 bases. The CDR3 runs 22 residues. Germline V gene sequence: CDR1 MNHEY, CDR2 SMNVEV (reference sequence). V was clipped by 6 bases and J by 7 bases; unmatched bases: 35. CDR3 in amino acids: CASRARPGQVSGGGQVFCEQYF. CDR3 DNA: TGTGCCAGCAGAGCGCGACCGGGACAGGTGAGCGGAGGCGGGCAGGTCTTCTGTGAGCAGTACTTC.

This clonotype has at least ten counts. V usage is TRBV12-3 or TRBV12-4 and J usage is TRBJ2-7; D uncertain. The CDR3 totals 15 residues. Trimming took 6 bases from V and 2 from J, leaving 17 bases between them. The CDR3 nucleotides are TGTGCCAGCAGCCCTGATCGGGCGCCCACCTACGAGCAGTACTTC. This sequence encodes CASSPDRAPTYEQYF.

The table lists this clonotype with a few counts. This may arise from a read error, as a much more abundant clone is one base away. The chain has TRBV6-5 and TRBJ1-2; 7 bases align to TRBD1. Germline V gene data show CDR1 as MNHEY and CDR2 as SVGAGI. V dropped 4 bases and J dropped 2; count of bases not matched to a gene: 7. The CDR3 spans 15 residues. The CDR3 spells CASSCSGRGNYGYTF. In DNA form, the CDR3 reads TGTGCCAGCAGTTGCTCCGGCAGGGGGAACTATGGCTACACCTTC.

DNA for the CDR3: TGCGCCAGCAGCTCGTCCGGGGGTAGGGCAGAGACCCAGTACTTC. Amino acid sequence: CASSSSGGRAETQYF. V is TRBV5-1 and J is TRBJ2-5; TRBD2 might be the D (6 bases). The CDR3 is 15 residues long. Germline CDR1 reads SGHRS; CDR2 reads YFSETQ. V lost 3 bases to trimming and J lost 4 bases, with 16 bases between them.

This clonotype was detected ten times or more. The V call is TRBV28, the J call TRBJ2-4; D may be TRBD2 (6 bases). Between the trimmed V and J ends, which lost 8 bases and 0 bases, there was a span of 17 bases. The germline V gene encodes CDR1 MDHEN and CDR2 SYDVKM. This CDR3 is built from 16 residues. This CDR3 reads CASSTSGTEAKNIQYF. The CDR3 bases are TGTGCCAGCTCGACGTCGGGGACTGAAGCCAAAAACATTCAGTACTTC.

This clonotype was seen more than once but under ten times. The chain employs TRBV19 and TRBJ2-7; no definite D call. Trimming took off 5 bases at V and 0 bases at J, with 8 bases between the two ends. CDR1 and CDR2 (germline): LNHDA, SQIVND (reference sequence). The CDR3 totals 13 residues. CDR3 residues: CASSYTLSYEQYF. As DNA, the CDR3 is TGTGCCAGTAGTTATACACTCTCCTACGAGCAGTACTTC. The full variable domain, completed using reference TRBV19 and TRBJ2-7, is DGGITQSPKYLFRKEGQNVTLSCEQNLNHDAMYWYRQDPGQGLRLIYYSQIVNDFQKGDIAEGYSVSREKKESFPLTVTSAQKNPTAFYLCASSYTLSYEQYFGPGTRLTVT.

This clonotype occurred a few times. V is TRBV28 and J is TRBJ2-7; 7 bases fit TRBD1. The V gene's germline CDR1 is MDHEN and CDR2 SYDVKM. The CDR3 length is 13 residues. J was trimmed by 1 base and V by 7 bases; bases with no gene match: 4. CDR3 sequence: CASTQQGSYEQYF. In DNA, the CDR3 is TGTGCCAGCACCCAACAGGGGTCCTACGAGCAGTACTTC. The full variable domain, in which reference TRBV28 and TRBJ2-7 provide the parts outside the CDR3, is DVKVTQSSRYLVKRTGEKVFLECVQDMDHENMFWYRQDPGLGLRLIYFSYDVKMKEKGDIPEGYSVSREKKERFSLILESASTNQTSMYLCASTQQGSYEQYFGPGTRLTVT.

In this sample, this clonotype turned up a few times. This chain joins TRBV7-6 and TRBJ2-7, with 7 bases identical to TRBD2. This CDR3 region has 16 residues. Losses at the gene ends were 1 base for V and 6 bases for J; bases not matched to a gene: 12. Germline V gives CDR1 SGHVS, CDR2 FNYEAQ. CDR3 amino acids: CASSLGQVGLVSEQYF. In DNA, the CDR3 is TGTGCCAGCAGCTTAGGCCAAGTCGGACTAGTCTCCGAGCAGTACTTC.

This clonotype was seen a handful of times. The gene calls are TRBV5-1 and TRBJ2-5; 10 bases map to TRBD2. Germline loops: CDR1 SGHRS, CDR2 YFSETQ. There are 15 residues in the CDR3. Trimming at V came to 4 bases and at J to 2 bases, leaving 5 bases not matched to a gene. CDR3: CASSNGLAAQETQYF. The CDR3 bases are TGCGCCAGCAGCAATGGACTAGCGGCGCAAGAGACCCAGTACTTC.

The genes are TRBV18 and TRBJ2-5; possibly TRBD2 for D (7 bases). Trimming left V 3 bases short and J 2 bases short, with 13 bases between. CDR1 and CDR2 (germline): KGHSH, LQKENI. This CDR3 is built from 15 residues. The CDR3, as DNA: TGTGCCAGCTCACCCCGGGGGGCCTTACAAGAGACCCAGTACTTC. Translated, it gives CASSPRGALQETQYF.

In this sample, this clonotype turned up many times. This chain uses TRBV6-5 with TRBJ1-6; TRBD1 is a possible D gene (5 bases). CDR1 and CDR2 (germline): MNHEY, SVGAGI. Deletions cut 2 bases from V and 10 bases from J, with 18 bases between. This CDR3 has 16 amino acids. CDR3 region: CASSYGRGWLGSPLHF. Here the CDR3 DNA reads TGTGCCAGCAGTTACGGGAGGGGCTGGTTGGGATCACCCCTCCACTTT.

The rearrangement links TRBV7-2 to TRBJ2-1; TRBD2 aligns across 7 bases. V lost 5 bases and J lost 4; bases outside the gene matches: 8. Germline lookup yields CDR1 SGHTA and CDR2 FQGNSA. The CDR3 loop spans 15 amino acids. CDR3 nucleotide sequence: TGTGCCAGCAGCCTAAGCCCTAGCGGTTACAATGAGCAGTTCTTC. This encodes CASSLSPSGYNEQFF.

This clonotype was observed a few times. The rearrangement joins TRBV2 to TRBJ2-1; the D gene is possibly TRBD2 (6 bases). This CDR3 is 16 amino acids long. Per germline, CDR1 SNHLY and CDR2 FYNNEI. The germline V and J ends were trimmed by 1 base and 1 base, with 11 bases remaining between them. The CDR3 spells CASSEEGAGSYNEQFF. In nucleotides, the CDR3 is TGTGCCAGCAGTGAAGAGGGAGCGGGTTCCTACAATGAGCAGTTCTTC. Full variable domain (rest looked up from reference TRBV2 and TRBJ2-1): EPEVTQTPSHQVTQMGQEVILRCVPISNHLYFYWYRQILGQKVEFLVSFYNNEISEKSEIFDDQFSVERPDGSNFTLKIRSTKLEDSAMYFCASSEEGAGSYNEQFFGPGTRLTVL.

This clonotype was detected a few times. The chain links TRBV29-1 to TRBJ2-1, with 7 positions matching TRBD2. The CDR3 has 13 residues. V lost 7 bases and J lost 8; bases outside the gene matches: 11. The germline V gene encodes CDR1 SQVTM and CDR2 ANQGSEA. CDR3 DNA sequence: TGCAGCGCCGGGGAGCGGGGAGGGGATGAGCAGTTCTTC. Its translation: CSAGERGGDEQFF.

V is TRBV7-2 and J is TRBJ1-1; D not certain. The V gene lost 5 bases and the J gene lost 11 bases, with 15 bases spanning the gap. CDR3 length: 12 amino acids. Per the germline V gene, CDR1 is SGHTA and CDR2 is FQGNSA. The CDR3 loop reads CASSEIKGWAFF. The CDR3 DNA follows: TGTGCCAGCAGCGAGATAAAGGGCTGGGCTTTCTTT.